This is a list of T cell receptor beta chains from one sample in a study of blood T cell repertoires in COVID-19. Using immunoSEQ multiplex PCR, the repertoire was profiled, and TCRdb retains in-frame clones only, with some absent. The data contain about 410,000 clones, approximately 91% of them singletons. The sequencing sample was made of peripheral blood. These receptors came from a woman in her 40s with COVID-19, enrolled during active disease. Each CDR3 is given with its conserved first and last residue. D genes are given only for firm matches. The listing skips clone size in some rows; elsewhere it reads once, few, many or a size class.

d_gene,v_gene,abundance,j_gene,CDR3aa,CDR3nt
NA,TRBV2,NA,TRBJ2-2,CASSEDIAGELFF,TGTGCCAGCAGTGAAGATATAGCCGGGGAGCTGTTTTTT
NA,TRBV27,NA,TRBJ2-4,CASSRGTLAKNIQYF,TGTGCCAGCAGTAGGGGAACCTTAGCCAAAAACATTCAGTACTTC
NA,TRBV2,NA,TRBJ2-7,CASSDGRAYEQYF,TGTGCCAGCAGTGATGGCCGGGCCTACGAGCAGTACTTC
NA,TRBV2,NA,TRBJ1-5,CASSKDWHQPQHF,TGTGCCAGCAGTAAAGATTGGCATCAGCCCCAGCATTTT
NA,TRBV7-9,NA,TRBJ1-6,CASSRGGARDSPLHF,TGTGCCAGCAGCCGAGGGGGGGCGCGCGATTCACCCCTCCACTTT
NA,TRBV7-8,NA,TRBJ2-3,CASFPSGGTDTQYF,TGTGCCAGCTTCCCTTCAGGGGGCACAGATACGCAGTATTTT
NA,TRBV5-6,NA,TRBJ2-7,CASSSNLRLDYEQYF,TGTGCCAGCAGTTCGAACCTTAGACTAGACTACGAGCAGTACTTC
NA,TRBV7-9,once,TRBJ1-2,CASSLVQTNYGYTF,TGTGCCAGCAGCTTAGTTCAGACTAACTATGGCTACACCTTC
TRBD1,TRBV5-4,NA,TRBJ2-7,CASSLEAGGQYF,TGTGCCAGCAGCTTGGAGGCAGGGGGACAGTACTTC
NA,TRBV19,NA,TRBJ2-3,CASSIWSDSKDTQYF,TGTGCCAGTAGTATATGGAGCGACTCCAAAGATACGCAGTATTTT
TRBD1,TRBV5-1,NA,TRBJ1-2,CASSLRPGQYYTF,TGCGCCAGCAGCTTACGACCGGGACAGTACTACACCTTC
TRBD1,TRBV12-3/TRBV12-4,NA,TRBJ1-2,CASSRTGQDGYTF,TGTGCCAGCAGTCGGACAGGGCAGGATGGCTACACCTTC